The entry that follows covers one T cell receptor beta chain sequence. This record belongs to a study of cytomegalovirus exposure and HLA in healthy donors. Unmatched junction bases numbered 8, after V lost 2 bases and J lost 4 bases. The CDR3 sequence is 18 residues long. CDR1 and CDR2 (germline): ENHRY, SYGVKD. Primers for the PCR totalled 60 Vbeta and 13 Jbeta. Clones were sequenced by immunoSEQ multiplex PCR, and TCRdb holds only the in-frame ones, with some missing. The sample shows about 150,000 clones, 65% to 80% of them seen only once. This chain joins TRBV10-3 and TRBJ2-1; 13 nucleotides agree with TRBD2. The sequenced sample consisted of PBMCs. This receptor was identified in a man aged 35 to 55 in good health and CMV-seropositive. The CDR3 sequence is CAISEPEGLAGSYNEQFF. Written as DNA, the CDR3 is TGTGCCATCAGTGAGCCCGAGGGACTAGCGGGATCATACAATGAGCAGTTCTTC.